Given below is one T cell receptor beta chain in context. This sample was taken from a study of cytomegalovirus exposure and HLA in healthy donors. This PCR relied on a set of 60 Vbeta primers and 13 Jbeta primers. This table comes from immunoSEQ multiplex PCR, and its TCRdb copy is limited to in-frame clones, with some not included. The table lists roughly 110,000 clones, 70% to 80% of them singletons. The CDR3 covers 14 residues. Germline V gives CDR1 SGHRS, CDR2 YFSETQ. With 0 bases removed from V and 0 bases from J, the gap between germline ends came to 6 bases. The sequencing input was PBMCs. The sequence was obtained from a female donor in good health and CMV-seronegative. This chain connects TRBV5-1 to TRBJ1-2; D gene ambiguous. CDR3 nucleotide sequence: TGCGCCAGCAGCTTGGGAGAGCCTAACTATGGCTACACCTTC. It yields the protein CASSLGEPNYGYTF.